This T cell receptor beta chain was identified in a study of shared clonotypes between healthy human individuals. Study-level information: The study used three CD4 naive, three CD4 memory, two CD8 naive and one CD8 memory plate per donor.

Study-wide results and caveats: Clonotype sharing among donors was thought likely to change with sequencing depth.

J lost 4 bases, V lost 7 bases, and 5 bases had no gene match. The CDR3 has 14 residues. The germline gives CDR1 WSHSY, CDR2 SAAADI. Samples underwent the assay at deep level. The protocol was immunoSEQ multiplex PCR, while the TCRdb copy is restricted to in-frame clones and leaves out a portion. The sample shows over a million clones, around 95% of them seen only once. Remarks on this clone: The antigen is unknown.

The receptor was isolated from a man aged 25 to 40 in good health. The sample was naive CD4+ T cells sorted from blood. Subset noted: CD45RA+ positively selected. The chain combines TRBV10-2 with TRBJ2-3; 10 bases line up with TRBD2. The CDR3 sequence: CASKALAGSDTQYF. CDR3 DNA: TGCGCCAGCAAGGCACTAGCGGGATCAGATACGCAGTATTTT.